What follows are 30 T cell receptor beta chains derived from one specimen sequenced in a study of blood T cells in healthy people across ages. Sample-barcoded 5' priming and a J-beta primer mix drove a second PCR of roughly 7 to 11 cycles. TCRdb re-analysed the 5' RACE reads in MiXCR, keeping a single row per CDR3 protein. Here the sample spans 1.5 million to 2 million distinct CDR3 sequences, approximately 32% being singletons. The specimen was blood. The receptors derive from a woman in her 30s in good health.

This clonotype has a handful of counts. The V call is TRBV12-3 or TRBV12-4, the J call TRBJ2-3, with 11 nucleotides matching TRBD2. V trimming: 2 bases; J trimming: 2 bases; junction bases outside the gene matches: 12. This CDR3 has 19 amino acids. In DNA form, the CDR3 reads TGTGCCAGCAGTTTAATGGACGACCTAGCGGGGGGACTCACAGATACGCAGTATTTT. It translates to CASSLMDDLAGGLTDTQYF.

The rearrangement links TRBV13 to TRBJ2-5; 10 bases match TRBD2. V lost 1 base, J lost 11 bases, and 16 bases stayed unmatched. The germline CDR1 and CDR2 sequences are PRHDT and FYEKMQ (reference sequence). This CDR3 contains 17 residues. In nucleotides, the CDR3 is TGTGCCAGCAGCTTAGAACTAGCGGGATCTGGGAACTACAAGCAGTACTTC. It yields the protein CASSLELAGSGNYKQYF.

The V and J genes are TRBV10-1 and TRBJ2-1; D remains ambiguous. V was trimmed by 0 bases and J by 5 bases, leaving 8 bases between them. CDR1 is WNHNN and CDR2 is SYGVQD in the germline V gene (reference sequence). This CDR3 is built from 14 residues. CDR3 DNA sequence: TGCGCCAGCAGTGAGTCGTCGGCAAACAATGAGCAGTTCTTC. It translates to CASSESSANNEQFF.

The rearrangement links TRBV6-1 to TRBJ1-2; D not certain. Germline V gene lookup returns CDR1 MNHNS and CDR2 SASEGT. Deletions cut 5 bases from V and 4 bases from J, with 8 bases between. The CDR3 sequence is 12 residues long. Here the CDR3 DNA reads TGTGCCAGCAGTCGTATGTTCTATGGCTACACCTTC. This encodes CASSRMFYGYTF.

This clonotype was found a few times. This rearrangement joins TRBV28 to TRBJ2-2; maybe TRBD2 (5 bases). This CDR3 contains 16 residues. Trimming took off 2 bases at V and 6 bases at J, with 16 bases between the two ends. Germline loops: CDR1 MDHEN, CDR2 SYDVKM. This CDR3 reads CASSLLGGERPGELFF. The CDR3 region has the DNA TGTGCCAGCAGTTTACTCGGCGGAGAGCGGCCCGGGGAGCTGTTTTTT. The complete variable domain, with remaining parts taken from reference TRBV28 and TRBJ2-2, reads DVKVTQSSRYLVKRTGEKVFLECVQDMDHENMFWYRQDPGLGLRLIYFSYDVKMKEKGDIPEGYSVSREKKERFSLILESASTNQTSMYLCASSLLGGERPGELFFGEGSRLTVL.

This clonotype was seen more than once but under ten times. Sequence at one end of the junction differs from germline and may be a read error. This sequence joins TRBV27 and TRBJ2-6; D may correspond to TRBD1 or TRBD2 (5 bases each). Per the germline V gene, CDR1 is MNHEY and CDR2 is SMNVEV (reference sequence). This CDR3 contains 14 residues. Written as DNA, the CDR3 is TGTGCCAGCGGAAGGACGACCGGGGCCAACGTCCCGACTTTC. Amino acids: CASGRTTGANVPTF.

In this sample, this clonotype turned up a few times. J is TRBJ2-1 and V is TRBV10-3; weak D call: TRBD1 (6 bases). The CDR3 covers 15 residues. Germline V gene data show CDR1 as ENHRY and CDR2 as SYGVKD. V lost 0 bases and J lost 13, with 19 bases in between. CDR3 DNA sequence: TGTGCCATCAGTGAGTCCGGGACACTAGTAGAGACCCAGTTCTTC. Residues: CAISESGTLVETQFF.

This clonotype came up a few times. The V and J genes are TRBV11-2 and TRBJ1-1, with D unclear. The V end was cut by 0 bases, the J end by 4 bases, with 15 bases between. This CDR3 is 16 amino acids long. The germline V gene has CDR1 SGHAT and CDR2 FQNNGV. DNA of the CDR3: TGTGCCAGCAGCTTAGATGGGCAGCTGTTGTTCACTGAAGCTTTCTTT. Translated: CASSLDGQLLFTEAFF.

The V gene is TRBV20-1, the J gene TRBJ2-5; D unresolved. This CDR3 has 13 residues. Germline V lookup: CDR1 DFQATT, CDR2 SNEGSKA (reference sequence). The ends were cut back, 5 bases at V and 0 bases at J, with 10 bases in the middle. CDR3 DNA sequence: TGCAGTGCTTCAGGACGAGACCAAGAGACCCAGTACTTC. Its protein is CSASGRDQETQYF.

CDR3 sequence: CSATGLPGGDTQYF. The CDR3 nucleotides are TGCAGTGCAACCGGACTCCCGGGAGGAGATACGCAGTATTTT. The chain couples TRBV20-1 to TRBJ2-3, with 7 bases aligning to TRBD2. The V and J ends lost 6 bases and 5 bases, in that order; junction bases with no gene match: 11. The CDR3 spans 14 residues. Germline CDR1 and CDR2: DFQATT and SNEGSKA (reference sequence).

In its sample, this clonotype was seen a few times. The genes are TRBV2 and TRBJ2-1; D is ambiguous. This CDR3 is 14 amino acids long. Looked up from germline, CDR1 is SNHLY and CDR2 is FYNNEI. Trimming shortened V by 8 bases and J by 2 bases, and 13 bases separated the two germline ends. The CDR3 reads CASWPRGPYNEQFF. The CDR3 coding sequence is TGTGCCAGCTGGCCTCGTGGCCCCTACAATGAGCAGTTCTTC.

This clonotype was picked up a small number of times. The chain links TRBV5-1 to TRBJ1-2, with 7 bases fitting TRBD1. Unmatched junction bases numbered 7, after V lost 3 bases and J lost 2 bases. The CDR3 spans 15 residues. CDR1 is SGHRS and CDR2 is YFSETQ in the germline V gene. Written as DNA, the CDR3 is TGCGCCAGCAGCTCCTACCCGGGACAGAACTATGGCTACACCTTC. Amino acid sequence: CASSSYPGQNYGYTF.

This clonotype was counted many times. The chain uses TRBV29-1 and TRBJ1-1; 7 bases align to TRBD1. V lost 0 bases to trimming and J lost 7 bases; unmatched junction nucleotides: 5. Germline V gene sequence: CDR1 SQVTM, CDR2 ANQGSEA. This CDR3 is built from 13 residues. DNA for the CDR3: TGCAGCGTTGAAGAAGGGGCAGGGGGTGAAGCTTTCTTT. Amino acid sequence: CSVEEGAGGEAFF.

This chain joins TRBV20-1 and TRBJ2-3, with unresolved D. V was trimmed by 4 bases and J by 7 bases, leaving 18 bases between them. The CDR3 has 14 amino acids. CDR1 DFQATT and CDR2 SNEGSKA come from the germline V gene (reference sequence). The CDR3 here is CSATPLVVGNTQYF. Here the CDR3 DNA reads TGCAGTGCTACCCCCCTGGTAGTTGGCAATACGCAGTATTTT.

This rearrangement joins TRBV30 to TRBJ2-7; no reliable D call. This CDR3 has 11 residues. Germline assignment: CDR1 GTSNPN and CDR2 SVGIG (reference sequence). Trimming removed 2 bases at V and 7 bases at J, with 9 bases between. The CDR3 region is CAWSPSREQYF. In DNA, the CDR3 is TGTGCCTGGAGTCCGTCGAGGGAGCAGTACTTC.

This clonotype has just a few counts. This rearrangement joins TRBV10-2 to TRBJ1-2; weak D call: TRBD1 (6 bases). The CDR3 contains 13 residues. Trimming left V 5 bases short and J 4 bases short, with 11 bases between. Germline loops: CDR1 WSHSY, CDR2 SAAADI. The CDR3 protein is CASSNRDGYGYTF. The CDR3 nucleotides read TGCGCCAGCAGTAACAGGGACGGCTATGGCTACACCTTC.

The V call is TRBV6-1, the J call TRBJ2-3; 8 bases fit TRBD1. Germline trimming cut 6 bases from V and 6 bases from J; bases unmatched to any gene: 17. The germline gives CDR1 MNHNS, CDR2 SASEGT. The CDR3 spans 17 residues. The CDR3 coding sequence is TGTGCCAGCAGCCCGGTTAGCCAGGGGGCTTCTGGGGATACGCAGTATTTT. As protein: CASSPVSQGASGDTQYF.

On this clonotype itself: A read error may account for a junction end that differs from germline. The gene calls are TRBV10-2 and TRBJ2-1, with TRBD2 as a possible D gene (6 bases). Germline loops: CDR1 WSHSY, CDR2 SAAADI. This CDR3 is built from 14 residues. CDR3 sequence (DNA): TGCACCAGCAGTGGAGAACTAGCTGGCAATGAGCAGTTCTTC. Protein: CTSSGELAGNEQFF.

This clonotype was seen a few times. V and J are TRBV28 and TRBJ2-7; D unclear. Trimming stripped 2 bases from V and 3 bases from J, with 11 bases between. This CDR3 contains 14 residues. Germline CDR1 and CDR2: MDHEN and SYDVKM. The CDR3 region has the DNA TGTGCCAGCAGTTTACCATTGGTCGGCTACGAGCAGTACTTC. The encoded protein is CASSLPLVGYEQYF.

Note on this clonotype: A much larger clone differs from this one at a single base, so this may be a read error. The J gene is TRBJ2-3, the V gene TRBV20-1; no clear D gene. The CDR3 covers 16 residues. V was cut by 1 base and J by 4 bases, with 18 bases left in between. Looked up from germline, CDR1 is DFQATT and CDR2 is SNEGSKA (reference sequence). The CDR3 nucleotides read TGCAGTGCTAGAGCTCAGGTTCTCCTTATCGCAGATACGCAGTATTTT. Residues: CSARAQVLLIADTQYF.

This chain joins TRBV7-9 and TRBJ1-5; tentative D call: TRBD1 (5 bases). This CDR3 is built from 15 residues. The V gene lost 5 bases and the J gene lost 5 bases, with 16 bases spanning the gap. The V gene's germline CDR1 is SEHNR and CDR2 FQNEAQ (reference sequence). The CDR3: CASSGDWDSHQPQHF. CDR3 DNA sequence: TGTGCCAGCAGCGGGGACTGGGACTCCCATCAGCCCCAGCATTTT.

This clonotype was recorded a few times. V gene TRBV3-1 combines with J gene TRBJ1-6, with D perhaps TRBD1 (5 bases). The CDR3 has 14 residues. The ends were cut back, 5 bases at V and 6 bases at J, with 11 bases in the middle. Germline V gives CDR1 LGHDT, CDR2 YNNKEL (reference sequence). For the CDR3, the DNA is TGTGCCAGCAGCTTCGGACACCTTAATTCACCCCTCCACTTT. Its translation is CASSFGHLNSPLHF.

The chain combines TRBV9 with TRBJ2-5; 7 bases are a match to TRBD1. V was clipped by 2 bases and J by 3 bases; unmatched bases: 4. Germline V gene sequence: CDR1 SGDLS, CDR2 YYNGEE. The CDR3 sequence is 14 residues long. The CDR3 loop reads CASSVRTGKETQYF. The CDR3 coding sequence is TGTGCCAGCAGCGTTAGGACAGGAAAAGAGACCCAGTACTTC.

This chain connects TRBV5-1 to TRBJ2-5; a weak D match, TRBD2 (5 bases). The CDR3 extends over 14 amino acids. From germline, CDR1 is SGHRS and CDR2 YFSETQ. The ends were cut back, 4 bases at V and 0 bases at J, with 10 bases in the middle. The CDR3 loop reads CASSPGRDQETQYF. The CDR3 DNA reads as TGCGCCAGCAGCCCCGGGCGGGACCAAGAGACCCAGTACTTC.

This clonotype was recorded once. The V gene is TRBV7-2, the J gene TRBJ2-1; D is possibly TRBD1 (6 bases). The V and J ends lost 6 bases and 6 bases respectively, with 15 bases between them. This CDR3 contains 14 residues. Germline loops: CDR1 SGHTA, CDR2 FQGNSA. CDR3 residues: CASRLGGSFNEQFF. Written as DNA, the CDR3 is TGTGCCAGCAGACTAGGGGGTAGCTTCAATGAGCAGTTCTTC.

The rearrangement joins TRBV27 to TRBJ1-5, with D unclear. CDR1 and CDR2 from the germline V gene are MNHEY and SMNVEV (reference sequence). This CDR3 contains 16 residues. V was clipped by 2 bases and J by 1 base, with 12 bases between them. This CDR3 is CASSLTASLSNQPQHF. In DNA, the CDR3 is TGTGCCAGCAGTTTAACGGCTTCGCTCAGCAATCAGCCCCAGCATTTT.

This clonotype was seen a handful of times. J is TRBJ1-2 and V is TRBV27; the D is unclear. This CDR3 is built from 14 residues. Germline values: CDR1 MNHEY, CDR2 SMNVEV (reference sequence). Between the trimmed V and J ends, which lost 0 bases and 4 bases, there was a span of 9 bases. The CDR3 protein is CASSLSSGLYGYTF. The CDR3 nucleotides are TGTGCCAGCAGTTTATCGTCAGGCCTCTATGGCTACACCTTC.

The chain recombines TRBV28 with TRBJ2-3; 11 bases are shared with TRBD2. Germline CDR1 and CDR2: MDHEN and SYDVKM. The CDR3 totals 17 residues. Losses at the gene ends were 3 bases for V and 0 bases for J; bases not matched to a gene: 5. CDR3 residues: CASSFHRTSGSTDTQYF. The CDR3 DNA is TGTGCCAGCAGTTTCCACCGGACTAGCGGGAGCACAGATACGCAGTATTTT.

There are a few counts of this clonotype. The chain joins TRBV25-1 to TRBJ2-6; TRBD1 matches 7 bases. V dropped 4 bases and J dropped 0; count of bases not matched to a gene: 3. Per germline, CDR1 MGHDK and CDR2 SYGVNS. CDR3 length: 16 residues. This chain's CDR3 is CASSARQGSGANVLTF. In DNA form, the CDR3 reads TGTGCCAGCAGTGCTAGACAGGGCTCTGGGGCCAACGTCCTGACTTTC.

This clonotype has a count of ten or more. With a much larger clone just one base away, this may be a read error. The gene calls are TRBV11-2 and TRBJ2-7; weak D call: TRBD2 (5 bases). CDR1 SGHAT and CDR2 FQNNGV come from the germline V gene. CDR3 size: 13 residues. Trimming took 4 bases from V and 3 from J, leaving 10 bases between them. CDR3 protein: CASSSGGRYEQYF. The CDR3 DNA reads TGTGCCAGCAGCTCAGGAGGCCGCTACGAGCAGTACTTC.